This entry is about one TCR beta chain. The antigen is not known. This same CDR3 is encoded by further DNA sequences in the sample. Generated by immunoSEQ multiplex PCR, the TCRdb table keeps only in-frame clones and is missing some. The data show around 2.3 million clones, approximately 96% seen once. This entry belongs to a study of shared clonotypes between healthy human individuals. Turning to the study itself: For every donor, three CD4 naive, three CD4 memory, two CD8 naive and one CD8 memory plates were used. Study-level points and caveats: It was the non-shared clonotypes that had lower generation probabilities than clonotypes shared by all four donors.

Input material: naive CD4+ T cells sorted from blood. Subset meaning: CD45RA+ positively selected. This receptor was obtained from a man younger than 30 in good health.

This CDR3 is CASSLEAVNTEAFF. The CDR3, as DNA: TGTGCCAGCAGCTTAGAGGCGGTGAACACTGAAGCTTTCTTT. J is TRBJ1-1 and V is TRBV7-9; no firm D call. CDR1 is SEHNR and CDR2 is FQNEAQ in the germline V gene (reference sequence). The CDR3 contains 14 residues. V was cut by 1 base and J by 0 bases, with 6 bases left in between.